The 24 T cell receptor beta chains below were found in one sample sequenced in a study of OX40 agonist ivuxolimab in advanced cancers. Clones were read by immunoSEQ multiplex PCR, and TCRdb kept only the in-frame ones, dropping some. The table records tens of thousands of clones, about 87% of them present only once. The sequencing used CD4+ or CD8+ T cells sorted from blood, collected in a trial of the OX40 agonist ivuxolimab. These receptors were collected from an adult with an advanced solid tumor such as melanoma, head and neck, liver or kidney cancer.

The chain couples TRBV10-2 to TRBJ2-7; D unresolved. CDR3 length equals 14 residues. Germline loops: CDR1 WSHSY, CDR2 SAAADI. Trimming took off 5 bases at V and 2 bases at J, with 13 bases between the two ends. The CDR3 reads CASSRTDPAYEQYF. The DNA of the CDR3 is TGCGCCAGCAGTAGAACGGACCCAGCCTACGAGCAGTACTTC.

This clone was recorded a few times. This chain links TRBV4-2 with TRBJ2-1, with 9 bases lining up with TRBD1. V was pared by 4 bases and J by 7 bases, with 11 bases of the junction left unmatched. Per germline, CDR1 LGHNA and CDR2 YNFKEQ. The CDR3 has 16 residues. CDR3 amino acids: CASSPRDREGPNEQFF. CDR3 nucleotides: TGTGCCAGCAGCCCGCGGGACAGGGAGGGGCCAAATGAGCAGTTCTTC.

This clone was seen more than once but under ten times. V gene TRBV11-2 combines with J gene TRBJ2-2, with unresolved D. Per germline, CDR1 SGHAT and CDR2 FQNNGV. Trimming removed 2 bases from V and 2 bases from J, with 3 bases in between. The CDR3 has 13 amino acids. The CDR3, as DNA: TGTGCCAGCAGCTTATCCAACACCGGGGAGCTGTTTTTT. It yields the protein CASSLSNTGELFF.

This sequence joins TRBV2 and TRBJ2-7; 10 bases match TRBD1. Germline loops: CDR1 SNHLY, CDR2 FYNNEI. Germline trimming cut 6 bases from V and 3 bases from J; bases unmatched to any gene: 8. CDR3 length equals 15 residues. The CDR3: CASSLEGDRGYEQYF. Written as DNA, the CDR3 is TGTGCCAGCAGCTTAGAAGGGGACAGGGGCTACGAGCAGTACTTC.

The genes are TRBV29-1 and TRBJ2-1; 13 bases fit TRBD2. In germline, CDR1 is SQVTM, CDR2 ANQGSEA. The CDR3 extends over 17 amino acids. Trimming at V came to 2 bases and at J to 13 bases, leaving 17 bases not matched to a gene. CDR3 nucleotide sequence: TGCAGCGTTGAATGTGCGGAAAGGACTAGCGGGAGTTTGTATCAGTTCTTC. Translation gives CSVECAERTSGSLYQFF.

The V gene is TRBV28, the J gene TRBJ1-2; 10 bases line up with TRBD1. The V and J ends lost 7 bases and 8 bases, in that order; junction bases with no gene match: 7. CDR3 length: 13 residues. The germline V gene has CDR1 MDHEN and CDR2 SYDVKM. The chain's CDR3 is CASTPGTGDGYTF. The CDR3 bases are TGTGCCAGCACTCCCGGGACAGGGGACGGCTACACCTTC.

CDR3 nucleotide sequence: TGTGCCAGCAGCTTAGATGTTGCCAGCTGGAATGAAAAACTGTTTTTT. Protein product: CASSLDVASWNEKLFF. The chain combines TRBV11-2 with TRBJ1-4; D not certain. Trimming stripped 0 bases from V and 5 bases from J, with 13 bases between. This CDR3 spans 16 amino acids. Germline V CDR1 and CDR2: SGHAT, FQNNGV.

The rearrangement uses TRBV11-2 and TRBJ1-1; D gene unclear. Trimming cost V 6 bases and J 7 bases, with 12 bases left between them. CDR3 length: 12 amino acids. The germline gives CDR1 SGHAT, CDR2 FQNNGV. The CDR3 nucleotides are TGTGCCAGCAGACACTCCTATTTTGAAGCTTTCTTT. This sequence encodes CASRHSYFEAFF.

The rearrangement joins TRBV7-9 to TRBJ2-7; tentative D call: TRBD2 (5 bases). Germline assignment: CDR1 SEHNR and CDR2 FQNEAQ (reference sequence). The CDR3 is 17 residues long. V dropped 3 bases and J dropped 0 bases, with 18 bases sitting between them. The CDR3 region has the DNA TGTGCCAGCAGCTTGATGACTGGCGGGTACAACTCCTACGAGCAGTACTTC. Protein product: CASSLMTGGYNSYEQYF.

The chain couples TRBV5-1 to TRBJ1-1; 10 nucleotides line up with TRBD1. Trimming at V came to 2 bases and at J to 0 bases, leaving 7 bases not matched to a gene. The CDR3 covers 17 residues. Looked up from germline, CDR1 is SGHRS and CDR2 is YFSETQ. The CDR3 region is CASSFTGQGTLNTEAFF. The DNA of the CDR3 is TGCGCCAGCAGCTTTACGGGACAGGGGACCCTGAACACTGAAGCTTTCTTT.

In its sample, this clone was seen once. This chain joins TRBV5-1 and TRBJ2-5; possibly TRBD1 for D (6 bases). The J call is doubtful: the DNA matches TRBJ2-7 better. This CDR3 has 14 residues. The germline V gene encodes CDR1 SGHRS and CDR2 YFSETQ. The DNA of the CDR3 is TGCGCCAGCAGCTTGGACAGGGCAACCTACGAGCAGTACTTC. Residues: CASSLDRATYEQYF.

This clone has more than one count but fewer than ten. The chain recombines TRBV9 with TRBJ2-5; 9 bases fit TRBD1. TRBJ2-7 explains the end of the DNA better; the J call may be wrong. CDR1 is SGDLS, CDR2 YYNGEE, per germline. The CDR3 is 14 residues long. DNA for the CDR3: TGTGCCAGCAGCGCCTCCGGGACAGGGAGCGAGCAGTACTTC. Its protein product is CASSASGTGSEQYF.

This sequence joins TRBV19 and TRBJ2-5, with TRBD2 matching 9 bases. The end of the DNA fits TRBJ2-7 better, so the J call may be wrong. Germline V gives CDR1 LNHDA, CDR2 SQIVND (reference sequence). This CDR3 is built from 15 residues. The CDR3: CASSWGLAVTYEQYF. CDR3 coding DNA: TGTGCCAGTAGTTGGGGACTAGCCGTTACCTACGAGCAGTACTTC.

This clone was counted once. The CDR3 sequence is CASSILAGGVADTQYF. Here the CDR3 DNA reads TGTGCCAGTAGTATTCTCGCGGGAGGGGTGGCAGATACGCAGTATTTT. The chain employs TRBV19 and TRBJ2-3; 9 nucleotides line up with TRBD2. The V segment lost 3 bases and the J segment 4 bases; nucleotides outside the gene matches: 8. The CDR3 contains 16 residues. Germline-derived CDR1 and CDR2 are LNHDA and SQIVND (reference sequence).

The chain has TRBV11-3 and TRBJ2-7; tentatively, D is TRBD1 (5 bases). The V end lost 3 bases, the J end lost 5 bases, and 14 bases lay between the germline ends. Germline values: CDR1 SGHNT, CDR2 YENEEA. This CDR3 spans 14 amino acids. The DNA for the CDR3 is TGTGCCAGCAGCTTTCAGGGTTTAGTGAACGAGCAGTACTTC. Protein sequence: CASSFQGLVNEQYF.

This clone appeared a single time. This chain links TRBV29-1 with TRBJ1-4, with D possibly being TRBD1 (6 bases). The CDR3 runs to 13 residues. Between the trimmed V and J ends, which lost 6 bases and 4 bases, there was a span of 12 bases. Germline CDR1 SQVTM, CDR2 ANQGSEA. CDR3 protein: CSVQQGLNEKLFF. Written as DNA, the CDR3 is TGCAGCGTCCAACAGGGCCTTAATGAAAAACTGTTTTTT.

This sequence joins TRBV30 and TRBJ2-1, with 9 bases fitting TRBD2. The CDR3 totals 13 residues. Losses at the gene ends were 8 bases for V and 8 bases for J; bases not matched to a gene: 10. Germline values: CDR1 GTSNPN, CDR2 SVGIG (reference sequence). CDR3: CAGLPSGNDEQFF. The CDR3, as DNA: TGTGCCGGACTTCCTAGCGGGAACGATGAGCAGTTCTTC.

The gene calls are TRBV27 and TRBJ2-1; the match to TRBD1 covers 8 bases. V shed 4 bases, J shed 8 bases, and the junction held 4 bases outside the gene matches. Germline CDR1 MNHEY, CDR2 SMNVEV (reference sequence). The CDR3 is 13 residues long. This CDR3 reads CASSYSTGDEQFF. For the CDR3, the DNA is TGTGCCAGCAGTTACTCGACAGGGGATGAGCAGTTCTTC.

CDR3 protein: CASSFQGDQETQYF. In nucleotides, the CDR3 is TGTGCCAGCAGCTTCCAGGGGGACCAAGAGACCCAGTACTTC. The rearrangement links TRBV7-9 to TRBJ2-5; TRBD1 agrees at 7 bases. V gave up 3 bases and J gave up 0 bases; unmatched junction bases: 1. The CDR3 is made up of 14 amino acids. Germline CDR1 is SEHNR and CDR2 is FQNEAQ (reference sequence).

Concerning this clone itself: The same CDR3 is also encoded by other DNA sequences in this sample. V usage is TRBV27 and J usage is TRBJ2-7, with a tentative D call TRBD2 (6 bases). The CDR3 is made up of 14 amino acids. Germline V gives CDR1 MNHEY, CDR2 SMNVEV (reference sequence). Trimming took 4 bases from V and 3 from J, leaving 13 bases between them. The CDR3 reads CASSYRTGGYEQYF. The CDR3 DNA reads TGTGCCAGCAGTTATCGGACCGGGGGCTACGAGCAGTACTTC.

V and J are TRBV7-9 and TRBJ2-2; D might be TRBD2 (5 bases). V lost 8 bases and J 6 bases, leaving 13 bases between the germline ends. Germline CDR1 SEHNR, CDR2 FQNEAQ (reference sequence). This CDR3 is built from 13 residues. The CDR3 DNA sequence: TGTGCCAGCGGGGTAGGGAGCGCCGGGGAGCTGTTTTTT. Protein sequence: CASGVGSAGELFF.

CDR3 nucleotide sequence: TGTGCCAGCAGCAACCCCGGGACAGGAGGTTCGGCTTTCTTT. Encoded protein: CASSNPGTGGSAFF. The chain has TRBV28 and TRBJ1-1, with 8 bases aligning to TRBD1. CDR1 is MDHEN and CDR2 is SYDVKM in the germline V gene. CDR3 length: 14 residues. The V and J ends lost 6 bases and 11 bases, in that order; junction bases with no gene match: 14.

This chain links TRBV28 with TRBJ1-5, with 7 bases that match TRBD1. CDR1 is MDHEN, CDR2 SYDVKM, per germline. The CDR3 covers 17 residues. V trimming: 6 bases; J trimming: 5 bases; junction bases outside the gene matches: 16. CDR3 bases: TGTGCCAGCAGAACGACAATACAGGGGTGGCAGGATCAGCCCCAGCATTTT. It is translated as CASRTTIQGWQDQPQHF.

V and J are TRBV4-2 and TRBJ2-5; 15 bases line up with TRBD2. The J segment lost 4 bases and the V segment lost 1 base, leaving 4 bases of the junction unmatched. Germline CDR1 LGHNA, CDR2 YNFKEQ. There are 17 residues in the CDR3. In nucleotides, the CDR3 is TGTGCCAGCAGCCAAGGGGAGGGACTAGCGGGAGGAGAGACCCAGTACTTC. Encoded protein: CASSQGEGLAGGETQYF.